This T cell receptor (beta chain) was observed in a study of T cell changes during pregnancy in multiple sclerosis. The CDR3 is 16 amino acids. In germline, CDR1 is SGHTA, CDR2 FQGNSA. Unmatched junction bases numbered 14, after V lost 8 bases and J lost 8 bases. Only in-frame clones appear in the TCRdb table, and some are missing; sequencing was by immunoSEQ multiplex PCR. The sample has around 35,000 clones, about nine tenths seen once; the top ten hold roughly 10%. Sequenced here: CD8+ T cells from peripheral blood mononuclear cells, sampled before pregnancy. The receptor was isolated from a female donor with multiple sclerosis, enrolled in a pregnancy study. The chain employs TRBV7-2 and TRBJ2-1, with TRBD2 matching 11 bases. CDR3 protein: CASQPPLAGGLDEQFF. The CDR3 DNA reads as TGTGCCAGCCAGCCTCCTCTAGCGGGGGGACTGGATGAGCAGTTCTTC. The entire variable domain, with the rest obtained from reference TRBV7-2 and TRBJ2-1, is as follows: GAGVSQSPSNKVTEKGKDVELRCDPISGHTALYWYRQSLGQGLEFLIYFQGNSAPDKSGLPSDRFSAERTGGSVSTLTIQRTQQEDSAVYLCASQPPLAGGLDEQFFGPGTRLTVL.